The 6 T cell receptor beta chains presented below share a single source sample, sequenced in a study of T cell repertoires in cytomegalovirus infection. No antigen is known for these receptors. TCRdb reanalysed the reads using MiXCR and keeps one entry per CDR3 protein. The sample has 200,000 to 250,000 distinct CDR3 sequences, about 38% seen once. The sequences come from CD8+ T cells from cultured PBMCs, collected from culture after CMV antigen stimulation. The origin of the receptors is a human donor in good health (CMV status not recorded). Some clones in this sample may be carry-over from other donors' samples.

In its sample, this clonotype was seen a few times. V is TRBV7-3 and J is TRBJ2-1; 9 bases align to TRBD2. The CDR3 length is 13 residues. The V segment lost 4 bases and the J segment 8 bases; nucleotides outside the gene matches: 3. Germline lookup yields CDR1 SGHTA and CDR2 FQGTGA. The CDR3 DNA reads as TGTGCCAGCAGCTCGGGACTAGCAGATGAGCAGTTCTTC. Translation gives CASSSGLADEQFF.

The V gene is TRBV7-2, the J gene TRBJ1-1, with unresolved D. CDR1 and CDR2 (germline): SGHTA, FQGNSA. V lost 3 bases, J lost 3 bases, and 14 bases lay in between. The CDR3 length is 15 residues. The CDR3 region has the DNA TGTGCCAGCAGCTTTTTGAAAAAGAGGGACACTGAAGCTTTCTTT. It translates to CASSFLKKRDTEAFF.

This sequence joins TRBV9 and TRBJ2-1, with D uncertain. From germline, CDR1 is SGDLS and CDR2 YYNGEE. V was pared by 6 bases and J by 6 bases, with 7 bases between. CDR3 length: 11 residues. The CDR3 sequence: CASKRGNEQFF. The CDR3 nucleotides are TGTGCCAGCAAGCGAGGCAATGAGCAGTTCTTC.

This sequence joins TRBV25-1 and TRBJ2-2, with a weak D call TRBD1 (5 bases). The V and J ends lost 0 bases and 0 bases respectively, with 14 bases between them. Germline CDR1 MGHDK, CDR2 SYGVNS. This CDR3 is built from 18 residues. CDR3 bases: TGTGCCAGCAGTGAATATGGAGTGAGGACATCGAACACCGGGGAGCTGTTTTTT. Amino acids: CASSEYGVRTSNTGELFF.

This chain links TRBV5-4 with TRBJ2-3; TRBD2 agrees at 9 bases. This CDR3 region has 16 residues. The V segment lost 10 bases and the J segment 4 bases; nucleotides outside the gene matches: 16. Germline CDR1 and CDR2: SGHNT and YYREEE (reference sequence). CDR3 in amino acids: CAVGGSGGDHPDTQYF. CDR3 sequence (DNA): TGTGCCGTCGGTGGTAGCGGGGGAGATCACCCAGATACGCAGTATTTT. The full variable domain, rest sourced from reference TRBV5-4 and TRBJ2-3, is ETGVTQSPTHLIKTRGQQVTLRCSSQSGHNTVSWYQQALGQGPQFIFQYYREEENGRGNFPPRFSGLQFPNYSSELNVNALELDDSALYLCAVGGSGGDHPDTQYFGPGTRLTVL.

The chain recombines TRBV11-2 with TRBJ2-1, with D unresolved. The CDR3 is made up of 15 amino acids. CDR1 is SGHAT and CDR2 is FQNNGV in the germline V gene. Trimming pared 4 bases from V and 2 bases from J, leaving 12 bases between. The CDR3 sequence is CASSSFHPPYNEQFF. DNA of the CDR3: TGTGCCAGCAGCTCTTTTCACCCTCCCTACAATGAGCAGTTCTTC.